Listed here is a single TCR beta chain. There are 14 residues in the CDR3. V lost 10 bases and J lost 7, with 18 bases in between. Some clones are missing from TCRdb's copy, which holds only in-frame ones; the method was immunoSEQ multiplex PCR. The sample records about 150,000 clones, around 90% being singletons. The sample is drawn from a study of blood T cell repertoires in COVID-19. Study-level information: The cDNA or gDNA used as material had been derived from T cells, B-cell-depleted T cells, or PBMCs.

Input material: peripheral blood. The V gene is TRBV5-3, the J gene TRBJ1-6; a weak D match, TRBD1 (6 bases). Being an ORF, TRBV5-3 has a function that is uncertain. The clonotype was recovered from a woman aged 55-70 years with active or convalescent COVID-19. CDR3 in DNA: TGTGCCCCCTATTTGGGAGGGGGGAATTCACCCCTCCACTTT. This sequence encodes CAPYLGGGNSPLHF.